Each of the 28 T cell receptor beta chains below was sequenced from the same sample in a study of T cell repertoires in cytomegalovirus infection. Each CDR3 protein gets one entry after TCRdb re-called the reads with MiXCR. The sample comprises roughly 630,000 distinct CDR3 sequences, 20% to 25% of which are singletons, and around 7.6% rests with the top ten. Sequencing was performed on CD8+ T cells from PBMCs. These receptors were collected from a human donor in good health (CMV status not recorded). Some clones in this sample may be carry-over from other donors' samples.

The rearrangement links TRBV12-3 or TRBV12-4 to TRBJ1-1; D is ambiguous. The CDR3 runs 14 residues. Deletions cut 6 bases from V and 1 base from J, with 12 bases between. The CDR3, as DNA: TGTGCCAGCAGAATTTGGGAGAAGAACACTGAAGCTTTCTTT. It encodes CASRIWEKNTEAFF.

The chain couples TRBV7-6 to TRBJ2-7; D unclear. Germline lookup yields CDR1 SGHVS and CDR2 FNYEAQ. Trimming cost V 0 bases and J 6 bases, with 9 bases left between them. CDR3 length equals 13 residues. CDR3 sequence reads: CASSLAAHGEQYV. CDR3 DNA sequence: TGTGCCAGCAGCTTAGCTGCCCATGGCGAGCAGTACGTC.

As concerns this clonotype: A read error is possible here, since a much larger clone lies one base away. The J gene is TRBJ2-3, the V gene TRBV28; D ambiguous. CDR3 length equals 14 residues. In germline, CDR1 is MDHEN, CDR2 SYDVKM. The CDR3 DNA reads as TGTGCCAGCAGTTCTGACCGCATCGCAGATATGCAGTATTTT. It is translated as CASSSDRIADMQYF.

This clonotype was seen repeatedly, ten times or more. The chain links TRBV7-9 to TRBJ1-1; no reliable D call. The CDR3 is 17 amino acids. Germline V gives CDR1 SEHNR, CDR2 FQNEAQ (reference sequence). The V and J ends lost 5 bases and 1 base respectively, with 20 bases between them. CDR3 in amino acids: CASSRPSRTDSNTEAFF. The CDR3 coding sequence is TGTGCCAGCAGCAGACCTTCCCGCACTGATTCGAACACTGAAGCTTTCTTT.

This clonotype has a handful of counts. The rearrangement joins TRBV10-3 to TRBJ2-3; D assignment may be TRBD1 or TRBD2 (5 bases each). The CDR3 consists of 16 residues. V shed 7 bases and J shed 1 base, with 18 bases lying between them. Per the germline V gene, CDR1 is ENHRY and CDR2 is SYGVKD. The CDR3 sequence is CAIKTWGKEGTDTQYF. The CDR3 DNA reads TGTGCCATCAAAACCTGGGGGAAGGAGGGCACAGATACGCAGTATTTT.

The chain is built from TRBV6-2 or TRBV6-3 and TRBJ2-1; D is undetermined. The CDR3 is made up of 14 amino acids. The V gene lost 5 bases and the J gene lost 6 bases, with 14 bases spanning the gap. The V gene's germline CDR1 is MNHEY and CDR2 SVGEGT. The CDR3 spells CASSPSILTNEQFF. CDR3 nucleotide sequence: TGTGCCAGCAGTCCCTCCATCCTAACCAATGAGCAGTTCTTC.

This chain connects TRBV2 to TRBJ1-1, with 8 positions matching TRBD1. The CDR3 runs 13 residues. Trimming removed 8 bases from V and 13 bases from J; junction bases left unmatched: 15. Germline V gene lookup returns CDR1 SNHLY and CDR2 FYNNEI. Written as DNA, the CDR3 is TGTGCCAGCCCCGAGCGGCACAGGGGGGCTGATTTCTTT. Protein: CASPERHRGADFF.

Only a few counts were recorded for this clonotype. V gene TRBV6-2 or TRBV6-3 combines with J gene TRBJ2-3; D not certain. CDR1 and CDR2 from the germline V gene are MNHEY and SVGEGT. The CDR3 runs to 16 residues. V lost 8 bases, J lost 2 bases, and 20 bases lay in between. The CDR3 nucleotides read TGTGCCAGCGGCATAAAGACCTCCTCCCTCACAGATACGCAGTATTTT. Its translation: CASGIKTSSLTDTQYF.

This clonotype was picked up a small number of times. The CDR3 protein is CSSGSYSEAFF. Written as DNA, the CDR3 is TGCAGCTCAGGGTCATATTCTGAAGCTTTCTTT. V is TRBV29-1 and J is TRBJ1-1; a possible D gene is TRBD1 (5 bases). Germline values: CDR1 SQVTM, CDR2 ANQGSEA. The CDR3 sequence is 11 residues long. V lost 8 bases and J lost 6, with 13 bases in between.

The genes are TRBV28 and TRBJ2-7, with 8 bases identical to TRBD2. The CDR3 has 15 amino acids. V shed 2 bases, J shed 6 bases, and the junction held 9 bases outside the gene matches. Germline V lookup: CDR1 MDHEN, CDR2 SYDVKM. CDR3 region: CASSLAGGGVSEQYV. CDR3 coding DNA: TGTGCCAGCAGTTTAGCCGGGGGGGGGGTGAGCGAGCAGTACGTC.

This chain connects TRBV7-6 to TRBJ2-7; 11 bases line up with TRBD1. The CDR3 has 15 residues. The V gene's germline CDR1 is SGHVS and CDR2 FNYEAQ. J lost 6 bases, V lost 5 bases, and 9 bases had no gene match. DNA for the CDR3: TGTGCCAGCAGCCCCCAGGGGGGGACAGGGGGCGAGCAGTACTTC. Protein: CASSPQGGTGGEQYF.

This clonotype was observed a handful of times. This chain uses TRBV13 with TRBJ2-7, with 7 bases matching TRBD2. CDR1 and CDR2 (germline): PRHDT, FYEKMQ (reference sequence). The CDR3 contains 14 residues. Unmatched junction bases numbered 4, after V lost 2 bases and J lost 3 bases. The CDR3 nucleotides read TGTGCCAGCAGCTTAAGGGAGGGGAACTACGAGCAGTACTTC. Protein: CASSLREGNYEQYF.

This clonotype was observed a few times. This rearrangement joins TRBV5-6 to TRBJ2-2; D not certain. Germline V gene data show CDR1 as SGHDT and CDR2 as YYEEEE. Trimming removed 3 bases from V and 5 bases from J, with 17 bases in between. CDR3 length equals 16 residues. The CDR3 coding sequence is TGTGCCAGCAGCTACGAAGTGGGGTTGGATACCGGGGAGCTGTTTTTT. This sequence encodes CASSYEVGLDTGELFF.

The sample holds a few counts of this clonotype. CDR3: CASSYGTSGTYNEQFF. Written as DNA, the CDR3 is TGTGCCAGCAGTTACGGCACTAGCGGGACCTACAATGAGCAGTTCTTC. V gene TRBV6-6 combines with J gene TRBJ2-1; 10 bases agree with TRBD2. J was trimmed by 2 bases and V by 2 bases; bases with no gene match: 3. Germline values: CDR1 MNHNY, CDR2 SVGAGI (reference sequence). This CDR3 has 16 residues.

Of note for this clonotype: One base away lies a much larger clone, so this may be a sequencing read error. The chain joins TRBV10-3 to TRBJ1-6; no reliable D call. Per germline, CDR1 ENHRY and CDR2 SYGVKD. The CDR3 totals 15 residues. Trimming removed 0 bases at V and 8 bases at J, with 11 bases between. The CDR3 spells CAISESLGSDSPLHF. For the CDR3, the DNA is TGTGCCATCAGTGAGTCGCTGGGTTCGGATTCACCCCTCCACTTT.

The V and J genes are TRBV6-2 or TRBV6-3 and TRBJ2-1, with D possibly being TRBD2 (7 bases). Deletions cut 7 bases from V and 3 bases from J, with 16 bases between. Germline V gene sequence: CDR1 MNHEY, CDR2 SVGEGT. The CDR3 totals 15 residues. CDR3 DNA sequence: TGTGCCAGCACTCCTCCGGGGGGCCGCTACAATGAGCAGTTCTTC. This gives the protein CASTPPGGRYNEQFF.

The rearrangement uses TRBV7-8 and TRBJ1-3; no reliable D call. Between the trimmed V and J ends, which lost 5 bases and 4 bases, there was a span of 18 bases. Germline V gene data show CDR1 as SGHVS and CDR2 as FQNEAQ. The CDR3 runs 16 residues. CDR3 sequence: CASSPRALLRGNTIYF. The CDR3 bases are TGTGCCAGCAGCCCCCGGGCCCTTCTACGGGGAAACACCATATATTTT.

The CDR3 DNA follows: TGCAGCGTTGTACTCCACAATGAGCAGTTCTTC. It encodes CSVVLHNEQFF. The rearrangement links TRBV29-1 to TRBJ2-1; no clear D gene. Trimming shortened V by 4 bases and J by 5 bases, and 6 bases separated the two germline ends. Per the germline V gene, CDR1 is SQVTM and CDR2 is ANQGSEA. CDR3 length equals 11 residues.

As to this clonotype: A much bigger clone sits one base away, suggesting this may be a read error. V usage is TRBV7-6 and J usage is TRBJ2-5; no definite D call. This CDR3 is built from 11 residues. Germline CDR1 SGHVS, CDR2 FNYEAQ. CDR3 sequence reads: CASGLEKTQYF. The CDR3, as DNA: TGTGCCAGCGGCTTAGAGAAGACCCAGTACTTC.

This clonotype appeared many times. V usage is TRBV7-9 and J usage is TRBJ2-7, with a weak D call TRBD1 (5 bases). CDR1 is SEHNR and CDR2 is FQNEAQ in the germline V gene (reference sequence). V lost 2 bases and J lost 6, with 8 bases in between. The CDR3 totals 12 residues. The CDR3 coding sequence is TGTGCCAGCAGCTTAAAAGGGGTCGAGCAGTACTTC. Its protein is CASSLKGVEQYF.

The chain recombines TRBV6-8 with TRBJ1-2; D may be TRBD1 (5 bases). The CDR3 loop spans 15 amino acids. The germline gives CDR1 MNHGY, CDR2 SAAAGT. V gave up 5 bases and J gave up 7 bases, with 20 bases separating them. The CDR3: CASSPGAGLYRGYTF. The CDR3 nucleotides are TGTGCCAGCAGTCCTGGTGCAGGGTTATATCGTGGCTACACCTTC.

This chain connects TRBV28 to TRBJ1-5, with TRBD1 matching over 7 bases. The length of the CDR3 is 14 residues. Germline-derived CDR1 and CDR2 are MDHEN and SYDVKM. V was pared by 6 bases and J by 5 bases, with 7 bases of the junction left unmatched. CDR3 region: CASSIDRVDQPQHF. Written as DNA, the CDR3 is TGTGCCAGCAGCATCGACAGGGTGGATCAGCCCCAGCATTTT.

This clonotype was seen repeatedly, ten times or more. J is TRBJ1-5 and V is TRBV7-2, with D unclear. V was pared by 2 bases and J by 5 bases, with 7 bases between. This CDR3 comprises 13 residues. The germline CDR1 and CDR2 sequences are SGHTA and FQGNSA. CDR3 in amino acids: CASSLSVYQPQHF. For the CDR3, the DNA is TGTGCCAGCAGCTTATCGGTTTATCAGCCCCAGCATTTT.

On this clonotype: A read error is possible here, since a much larger clone lies one base away. V is TRBV6-6 and J is TRBJ2-2; 7 bases are shared with TRBD1. CDR3 length equals 16 residues. Germline loops: CDR1 MNHNY, CDR2 SVGAGI (reference sequence). The CDR3: CVSSPHLGTATGELFF. CDR3 bases: TGTGTCAGCAGTCCCCACCTTGGGACAGCCACCGGGGAGCTGTTTTTT.

This clonotype was observed at least ten times. The chain uses TRBV7-8 and TRBJ2-1, with no clear D. The CDR3 has 15 residues. Trimming pared 2 bases from V and 7 bases from J, leaving 15 bases between. The germline gives CDR1 SGHVS, CDR2 FQNEAQ. The CDR3 protein is CASSLPPNRVNEQFF. For the CDR3, the DNA is TGTGCCAGCAGCTTACCGCCGAACCGGGTAAATGAGCAGTTCTTC.

The chain joins TRBV15 to TRBJ2-1, with 7 bases fitting TRBD1. CDR3 length equals 16 residues. Germline V gene lookup returns CDR1 LNHNV and CDR2 YYDKDF (reference sequence). V trimming: 5 bases; J trimming: 3 bases; junction bases outside the gene matches: 10. This CDR3 is CATSSYDRDSYNEQFF. DNA of the CDR3: TGTGCCACCAGCTCCTACGACCGGGACAGCTACAATGAGCAGTTCTTC. Full variable domain (rest looked up from reference TRBV15 and TRBJ2-1): DAMVIQNPRYQVTQFGKPVTLSCSQTLNHNVMYWYQQKSSQAPKLLFHYYDKDFNNEADTPDNFQSRRPNTSFCFLDIRSPGLGDTAMYLCATSSYDRDSYNEQFFGPGTRLTVL.

The sample holds many counts of this clonotype. This chain connects TRBV4-1 to TRBJ2-1, with D uncertain. The V end was cut by 0 bases, the J end by 6 bases, with 15 bases between. Germline values: CDR1 MGHRA, CDR2 YSYEKL. The length of the CDR3 is 16 residues. As DNA, the CDR3 is TGCGCCAGCAGCCAAGATCTTGTTCGGGCTTTCAATGAGCAGTTCTTC. Translation: CASSQDLVRAFNEQFF.

This clonotype showed up many times. V usage is TRBV2 and J usage is TRBJ2-1; a weak D match, TRBD2 (7 bases). Germline V CDR1 and CDR2: SNHLY, FYNNEI. Trimming took 2 bases from V and 4 from J, leaving 15 bases between them. The CDR3 totals 16 residues. CDR3 residues: CASSERGGLLYNEQFF. The DNA for the CDR3 is TGTGCCAGCAGTGAACGCGGGGGCCTTCTTTACAATGAGCAGTTCTTC. Full variable domain (missing parts from reference TRBV2 and TRBJ2-1): EPEVTQTPSHQVTQMGQEVILRCVPISNHLYFYWYRQILGQKVEFLVSFYNNEISEKSEIFDDQFSVERPDGSNFTLKIRSTKLEDSAMYFCASSERGGLLYNEQFFGPGTRLTVL.